A single T cell receptor beta chain is shown here with its context. The antigen remains unidentified. The sample is drawn from a study of T cell repertoires in cytomegalovirus infection. Study information: Public TCR beta signatures indicated both CMV infection and matching HLA type.

Germline lookup yields CDR1 SEHNR and CDR2 FQNEAQ (reference sequence). There are 10 residues in the CDR3. V was cut by 8 bases and J by 7 bases, with 5 bases left in between. One entry per CDR3 protein, called by TCRdb with MiXCR from the reads. The data hold roughly 990,000 distinct CDR3 sequences, with roughly 30% observed a single time. The chain carries TRBV7-9 and TRBJ2-2, with D unclear. The sequence was obtained from a human donor in good health (CMV status not recorded). Some clones in this sample may be carry-over from other donors' samples. The sample here was cultured CD8+ T cells from PBMCs, taken from culture after CMV antigen stimulation. The CDR3 here is CASQGGELFF. The CDR3, as DNA: TGTGCCAGCCAAGGCGGGGAGCTGTTTTTT. The full variable domain, rest sourced from reference TRBV7-9 and TRBJ2-2, is DTGVSQNPRHKITKRGQNVTFRCDPISEHNRLYWYRQTLGQGPEFLTYFQNEAQLEKSRLLSDRFSAERPKGSFSTLEIQRTEQGDSAMYLCASQGGELFFGEGSRLTVL.